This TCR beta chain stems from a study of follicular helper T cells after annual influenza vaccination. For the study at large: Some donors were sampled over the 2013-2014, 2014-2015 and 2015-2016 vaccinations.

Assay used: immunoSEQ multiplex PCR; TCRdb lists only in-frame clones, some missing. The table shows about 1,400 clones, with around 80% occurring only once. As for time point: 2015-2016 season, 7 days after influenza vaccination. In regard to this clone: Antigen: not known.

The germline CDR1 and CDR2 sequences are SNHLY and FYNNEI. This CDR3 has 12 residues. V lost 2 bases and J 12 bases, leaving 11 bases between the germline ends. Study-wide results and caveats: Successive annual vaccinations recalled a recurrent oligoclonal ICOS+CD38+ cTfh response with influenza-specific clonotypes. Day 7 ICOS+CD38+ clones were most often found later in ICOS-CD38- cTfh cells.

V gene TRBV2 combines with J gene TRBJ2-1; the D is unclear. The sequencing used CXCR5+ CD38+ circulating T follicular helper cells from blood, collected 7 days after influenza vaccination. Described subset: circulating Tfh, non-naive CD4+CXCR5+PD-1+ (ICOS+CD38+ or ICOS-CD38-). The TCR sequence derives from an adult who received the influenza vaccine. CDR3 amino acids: CASSELAVGQFF. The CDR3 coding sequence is TGTGCCAGCAGTGAACTGGCCGTAGGGCAGTTCTTC. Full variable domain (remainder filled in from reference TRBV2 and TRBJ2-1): EPEVTQTPSHQVTQMGQEVILRCVPISNHLYFYWYRQILGQKVEFLVSFYNNEISEKSEIFDDQFSVERPDGSNFTLKIRSTKLEDSAMYFCASSELAVGQFFGPGTRLTVL.